This is a list of T cell receptor beta chains from one sample in a study of T cell repertoires and HLA-DP antigens. Their target antigens are unknown. Repertoires were generated with immunoSEQ multiplex PCR, while TCRdb's copy carries only in-frame clones and drops some. The data show around 100,000 clones, about 91% seen once. The sequenced sample was CD4+ T cells from PBMCs. Source of these receptors: a young woman in good health and CMV-seronegative. CDR3s leave out the opening cysteine and the closing phenylalanine or tryptophan. D genes are given only for firm matches. The size of a clone is reported for some rows only, either as once, few or many, or as a class for expanded clones.

clone size: -
D gene: -
V gene: TRBV4-2
J gene: TRBJ2-5
CDR3 protein: ASSQELALGSETQY

clone size: -
D gene: TRBD1
V gene: TRBV10-1
J gene: TRBJ2-7
CDR3 protein: ASSLSGTGDDEQY

clone size: -
D gene: TRBD1
V gene: TRBV7-3
J gene: TRBJ1-2
CDR3 protein: ASSSSATGSGGYT

clone size: -
D gene: TRBD2
V gene: TRBV4-1
J gene: TRBJ2-3
CDR3 protein: ASSPGELAASTDTQY

clone size: -
D gene: -
V gene: TRBV11-2
J gene: TRBJ2-5
CDR3 protein: ASSLLQETQY

clone size: once
D gene: -
V gene: TRBV6-1
J gene: TRBJ2-7
CDR3 protein: ASSDIRYEQY

clone size: -
D gene: -
V gene: TRBV5-6
J gene: TRBJ2-1
CDR3 protein: ASSMTNEQF

clone size: -
D gene: TRBD1
V gene: TRBV5-1
J gene: TRBJ1-2
CDR3 protein: ASSLGQGGGYT

clone size: -
D gene: TRBD2
V gene: TRBV18
J gene: TRBJ2-1
CDR3 protein: ASSPPGLAGGNVQF

clone size: -
D gene: -
V gene: TRBV18
J gene: TRBJ1-5
CDR3 protein: ASSSDGGLRPQH

clone size: -
D gene: -
V gene: TRBV18
J gene: TRBJ2-5
CDR3 protein: ASSPAGQETQY

clone size: -
D gene: -
V gene: TRBV10-3
J gene: TRBJ2-3
CDR3 protein: AIRGPGPSTDTQY

clone size: -
D gene: -
V gene: TRBV7-8
J gene: TRBJ1-2
CDR3 protein: ASSLDTDLNDNYGYT

clone size: -
D gene: -
V gene: TRBV5-1
J gene: TRBJ1-1
CDR3 protein: ASSHFRGNTEAF

clone size: -
D gene: -
V gene: TRBV7-3
J gene: TRBJ1-1
CDR3 protein: ASSLGRGNTEAF

clone size: -
D gene: TRBD1
V gene: TRBV7-9
J gene: TRBJ2-7
CDR3 protein: ASCGQGAYEQY

clone size: -
D gene: TRBD1
V gene: TRBV27
J gene: TRBJ1-1
CDR3 protein: ATGRHRGWTEAF

clone size: -
D gene: TRBD2
V gene: TRBV5-6
J gene: TRBJ2-3
CDR3 protein: ASSLYRGGGTDTQY

clone size: -
D gene: -
V gene: TRBV5-4
J gene: TRBJ2-3
CDR3 protein: ASSLAVADTQY

clone size: -
D gene: TRBD1
V gene: TRBV4-2
J gene: TRBJ1-5
CDR3 protein: ASSQRTGTGVIINQPQH

clone size: -
D gene: -
V gene: TRBV28
J gene: TRBJ1-2
CDR3 protein: ASRRQAVNYGYT

clone size: -
D gene: -
V gene: TRBV2
J gene: TRBJ2-3
CDR3 protein: ASRPTASTDTQY

clone size: -
D gene: TRBD2
V gene: TRBV9
J gene: TRBJ2-3
CDR3 protein: ASSTLERTSGGWTDTQY

clone size: -
D gene: TRBD2
V gene: TRBV5-6
J gene: TRBJ2-1
CDR3 protein: ASSFLASGKVDEQF

clone size: -
D gene: -
V gene: TRBV12-5
J gene: TRBJ2-1
CDR3 protein: ASGLAWTDSSYNEQF